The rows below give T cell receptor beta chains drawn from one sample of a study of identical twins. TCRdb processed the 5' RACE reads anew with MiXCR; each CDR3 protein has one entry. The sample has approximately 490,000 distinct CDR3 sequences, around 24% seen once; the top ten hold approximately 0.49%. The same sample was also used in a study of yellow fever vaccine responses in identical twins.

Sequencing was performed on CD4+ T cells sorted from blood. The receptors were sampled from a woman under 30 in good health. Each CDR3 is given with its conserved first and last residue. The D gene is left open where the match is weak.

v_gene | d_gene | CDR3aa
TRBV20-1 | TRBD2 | CSAIDPGLVNSEQFF
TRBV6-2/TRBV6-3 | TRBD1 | CASRLQGMNTEAFF
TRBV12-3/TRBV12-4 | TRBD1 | CASSARPTQGDFQPQHF
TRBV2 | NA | CASSTRQGGNEQFF
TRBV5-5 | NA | CASSLGTGNLNTIYF
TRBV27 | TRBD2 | CASSPLVIAGVEQYF
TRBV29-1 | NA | CSVRQNTGELFF
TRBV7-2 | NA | CASSLALGRINGIQYF
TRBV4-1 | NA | CASSQGDEQYF
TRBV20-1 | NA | CSASARVGTDTQYF
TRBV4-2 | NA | CASSQDTGSDTQYF
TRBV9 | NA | CASSEMAVSGYEQYF
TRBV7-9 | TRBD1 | CASSPPGQGAHEQYF
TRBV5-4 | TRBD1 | CASSTGTGPSEAFF
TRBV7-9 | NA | CASSPSRDTQYF
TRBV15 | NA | CATSRQGPNTGELFF
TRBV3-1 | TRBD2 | CASSPQIGTSGGDITDTQYF
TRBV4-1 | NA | CASSQLDRNQPQHF
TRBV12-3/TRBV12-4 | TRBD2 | CASSSLRLAGGETQYF
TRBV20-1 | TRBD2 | CSARTGTSGSSERYF
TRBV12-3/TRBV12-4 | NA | CASSFWMNTGELFF
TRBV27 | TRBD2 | CASSATSGSVNEQFF
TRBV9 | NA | CASSEGREGEAFF
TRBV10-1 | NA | CAAQGRPNTGELFF
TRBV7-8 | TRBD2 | CASSLGRAGGPGELFF
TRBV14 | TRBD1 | CASSLRTGSFVVGLYTGANVLTF
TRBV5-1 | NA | CASSFPYQETQYF
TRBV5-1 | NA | CASSLPTSRTNFGEQYF
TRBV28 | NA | CASSTSGRYEQYF
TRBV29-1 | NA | CSVRLVVPSTDTQYF
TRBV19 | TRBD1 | CATSPGTASYEQYF